The TCR beta chain under discussion was sequenced for a study of blood T cell repertoires in COVID-19. Study summary: Specimens from acute and convalescent COVID-19 originated in the United States, Italy and Spain. Sample material is recorded as cDNA or gDNA derived from T cells, B-cell-depleted T cells, or PBMCs.

Libraries were prepared by immunoSEQ multiplex PCR; TCRdb keeps only in-frame clonotypes and omits some of them. The sample includes tens of thousands of clones, roughly nine tenths of them seen just once. The germline gives CDR1 MNHEY, CDR2 SVGEGT. The J segment lost 6 bases and the V segment lost 6 bases, leaving 15 bases of the junction unmatched. This CDR3 contains 17 residues. The rearrangement links TRBV6-2 or TRBV6-3 to TRBJ1-5; 9 nucleotides match TRBD1. What was sequenced was peripheral blood. This sequence was found in a man under 40 with active or convalescent COVID-19. For the CDR3, the DNA is TGTGCCAGCAGCCGGGACAGGGAAGTTTTTGCCGGTCAGCCCCAGCATTTT. Translated: CASSRDREVFAGQPQHF.